Presented here are 10 T cell receptor beta chains from one specimen sequenced in a study of monozygotic twins with inflammatory bowel disease. One entry per CDR3 protein, without DNA, is what TCRdb gives after re-calling the 5' RACE reads. This listing includes around 99,000 distinct CDR3 sequences. What was sequenced was blood. The receptors come from a human donor with ulcerative colitis or Crohn's disease, or a healthy co-twin of an affected twin (not recorded which).

This chain uses TRBV20-1 with TRBJ2-1; the TCRdb call, TRBD2, lacks DNA for checking. Per germline, CDR1 DFQATT and CDR2 SNEGSKA (reference sequence). This CDR3 has 16 residues. This CDR3 reads CSARGAGASNYNEQFF.

This chain joins TRBV6-2 or TRBV6-3 and TRBJ2-1; there is no DNA to check the TCRdb D call of TRBD2. The CDR3 is 20 amino acids. Germline CDR1 and CDR2: MNHEY and SVGEGT. The CDR3 spells CASSYSSVAGALSSYNEQFF.

The chain combines TRBV7-8 with TRBJ2-1; TCRdb reports TRBD2, a call that lacks DNA to check it against. CDR1 SGHVS and CDR2 FQNEAQ come from the germline V gene. The CDR3 loop spans 16 amino acids. CDR3 amino acids: CASSPLAGGPSNEQFF.

J is TRBJ1-2 and V is TRBV3-1. Per the germline V gene, CDR1 is LGHDT and CDR2 is YNNKEL (reference sequence). The CDR3 consists of 14 residues. CDR3 amino acids: CASSQESRPGGYTF.

V usage is TRBV9 and J usage is TRBJ1-6. The CDR3 is made up of 14 amino acids. Looked up from germline, CDR1 is SGDLS and CDR2 is YYNGEE. This chain's CDR3 is CASSVGGFGSPLHF.

The CDR3 loop reads CSARPGLAGILDEQFF. The chain combines TRBV20-1 with TRBJ2-1; TCRdb lists TRBD2, though no DNA is available to test this call. Germline V gives CDR1 DFQATT, CDR2 SNEGSKA (reference sequence). The CDR3 has 16 residues.

The chain carries TRBV20-1 and TRBJ1-6. The length of the CDR3 is 17 residues. CDR1 is DFQATT, CDR2 SNEGSKA, per germline (reference sequence). The CDR3 protein is CSARRPFDPRSNSPLHF.

The gene calls are TRBV12-3 or TRBV12-4 and TRBJ2-1; lacking DNA, the TRBD2 call made by TCRdb goes unchecked. This CDR3 has 19 amino acids. CDR3 protein: CASSLVSVGLAGANNEQFF.

This chain uses TRBV28 with TRBJ2-7; as DNA is missing, the TRBD1 call by TCRdb cannot be tested. Germline V gives CDR1 MDHEN, CDR2 SYDVKM. This CDR3 region has 13 residues. CDR3 in amino acids: CASSWDVSYEQYF.

V and J are TRBV2 and TRBJ1-5; TCRdb lists TRBD1, though no DNA is available to test this call. The CDR3 extends over 15 amino acids. Germline-derived CDR1 and CDR2 are SNHLY and FYNNEI. Here the CDR3 reads CASSLQGGGNQPQHF.